The clone carrying this TCR beta chain was observed at least ten times. No antigen is known for it. Patients counted as stable if ophthalmopathy did not develop within 18 months. A patient was excluded if there was uncontrolled infection, other autoimmune disease, pregnancy or lactation. Source material for PBMCs was less than 12 ml fresh peripheral blood. This record comes from a study of T cells in Graves' hyperthyroidism and ophthalmopathy. RNA transcripts served as the template for amplifying TCR beta CDR3 regions. A set of HTBI primers served as the primers for a first-round RT-PCR of the TCR CDR3. TCRdb recomputed calls from the multiplex PCR reads with MiXCR, one row per CDR3 protein. This sample carries approximately 640,000 distinct CDR3 sequences, around 15% of them seen once, and the ten largest clones take 3.8%. This CDR3 is built from 15 residues. Per germline, CDR1 SGHRS and CDR2 YFSETQ. V was shortened by 4 bases and J by 7 bases, with 18 bases between the two germline ends.

Study outcomes and limitations: Among clonotypes expanded in thyroid above 0.001, most were also found in blood.

Sequenced sample: blood. The source is a woman in her 30s with Graves' hyperthyroidism. The gene calls are TRBV5-1 and TRBJ2-1, with D possibly matching TRBD2 (6 bases). The CDR3 DNA follows: TGCGCCAGCAGCCCGTCTAGCGTATTCCTAAATGAGCAGTTCTTC. It specifies CASSPSSVFLNEQFF.